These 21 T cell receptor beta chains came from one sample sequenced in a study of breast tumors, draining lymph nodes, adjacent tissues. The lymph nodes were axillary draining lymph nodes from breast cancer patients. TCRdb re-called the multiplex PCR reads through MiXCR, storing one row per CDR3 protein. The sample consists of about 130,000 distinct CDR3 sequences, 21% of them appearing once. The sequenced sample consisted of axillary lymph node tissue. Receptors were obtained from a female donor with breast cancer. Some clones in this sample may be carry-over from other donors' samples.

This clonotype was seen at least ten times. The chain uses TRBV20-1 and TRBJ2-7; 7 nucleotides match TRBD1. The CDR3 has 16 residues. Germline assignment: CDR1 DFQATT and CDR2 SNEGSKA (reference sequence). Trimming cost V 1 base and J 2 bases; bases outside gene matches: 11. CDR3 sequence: CSARALDRQNTYEQYF. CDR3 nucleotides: TGCAGTGCTAGAGCCCTGGACAGGCAAAACACCTACGAGCAGTACTTC.

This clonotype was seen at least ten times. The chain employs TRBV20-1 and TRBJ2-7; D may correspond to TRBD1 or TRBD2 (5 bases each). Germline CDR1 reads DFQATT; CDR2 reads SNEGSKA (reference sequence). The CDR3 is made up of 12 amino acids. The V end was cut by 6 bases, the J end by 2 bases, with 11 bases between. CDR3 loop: CSAPGAAYEQYF. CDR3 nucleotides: TGCAGTGCACCCGGGGCCGCCTACGAGCAGTACTTC.

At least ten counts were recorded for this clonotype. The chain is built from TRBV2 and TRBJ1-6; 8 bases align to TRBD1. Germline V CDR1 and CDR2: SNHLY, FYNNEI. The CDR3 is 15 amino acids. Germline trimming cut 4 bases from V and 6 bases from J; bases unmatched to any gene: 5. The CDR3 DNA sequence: TGTGCCAGCAGTGCCAGGACAGGGCGTAATTCACCCCTCCACTTT. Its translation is CASSARTGRNSPLHF.

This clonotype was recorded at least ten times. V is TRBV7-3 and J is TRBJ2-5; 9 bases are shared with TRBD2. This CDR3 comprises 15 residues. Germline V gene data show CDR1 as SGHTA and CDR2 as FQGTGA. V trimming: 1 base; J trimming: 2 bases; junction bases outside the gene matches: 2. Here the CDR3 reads CASSLNSGGQETQYF. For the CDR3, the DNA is TGTGCCAGCAGCTTAAATAGCGGGGGTCAAGAGACCCAGTACTTC.

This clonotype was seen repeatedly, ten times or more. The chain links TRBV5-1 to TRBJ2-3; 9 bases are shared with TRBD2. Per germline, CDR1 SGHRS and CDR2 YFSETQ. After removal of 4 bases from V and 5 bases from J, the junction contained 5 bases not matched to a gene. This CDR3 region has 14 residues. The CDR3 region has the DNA TGCGCCAGCAGCATTAGCGGGAGTGGAGATACGCAGTATTTT. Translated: CASSISGSGDTQYF.

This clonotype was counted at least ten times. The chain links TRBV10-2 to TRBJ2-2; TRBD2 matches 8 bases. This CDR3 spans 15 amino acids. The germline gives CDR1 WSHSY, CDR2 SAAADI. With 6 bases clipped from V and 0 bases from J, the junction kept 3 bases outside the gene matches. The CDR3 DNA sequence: TGCGCCAGCAGAATAGCGGGGTCGAACACCGGGGAGCTGTTTTTT. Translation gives CASRIAGSNTGELFF.

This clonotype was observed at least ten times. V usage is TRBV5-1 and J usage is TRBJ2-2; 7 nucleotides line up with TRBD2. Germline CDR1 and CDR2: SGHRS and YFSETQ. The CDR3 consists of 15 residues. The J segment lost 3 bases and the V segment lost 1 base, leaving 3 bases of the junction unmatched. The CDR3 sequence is CASSLSAGDTGELFF. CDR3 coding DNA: TGCGCCAGCAGCTTGTCGGCGGGAGACACCGGGGAGCTGTTTTTT.

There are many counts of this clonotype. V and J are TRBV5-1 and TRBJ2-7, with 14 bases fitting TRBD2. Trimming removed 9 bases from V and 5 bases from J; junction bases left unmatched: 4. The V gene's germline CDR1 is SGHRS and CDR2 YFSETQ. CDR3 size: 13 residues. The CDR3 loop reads CATRLAGGHEQYF. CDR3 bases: TGCGCCACCCGACTAGCGGGAGGGCACGAGCAGTACTTC.

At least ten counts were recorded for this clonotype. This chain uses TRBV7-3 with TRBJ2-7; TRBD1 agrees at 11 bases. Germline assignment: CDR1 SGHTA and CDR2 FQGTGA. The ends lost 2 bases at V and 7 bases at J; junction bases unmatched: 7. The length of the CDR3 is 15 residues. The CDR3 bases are TGTGCCAGCAGCTTAGACGGACAGGGGGCTCGGGAGCAGTACTTC. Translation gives CASSLDGQGAREQYF.

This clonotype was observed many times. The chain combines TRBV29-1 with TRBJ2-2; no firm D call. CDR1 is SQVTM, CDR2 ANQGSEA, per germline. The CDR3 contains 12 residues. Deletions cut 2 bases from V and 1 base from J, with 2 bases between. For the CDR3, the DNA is TGCAGCGTTGAACAGAACACCGGGGAGCTGTTTTTT. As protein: CSVEQNTGELFF.

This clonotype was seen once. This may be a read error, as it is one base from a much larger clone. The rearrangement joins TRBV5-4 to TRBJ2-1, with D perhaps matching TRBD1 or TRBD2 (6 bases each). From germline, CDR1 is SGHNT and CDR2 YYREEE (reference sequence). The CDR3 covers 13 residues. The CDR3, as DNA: TGTGCCAGCAGTAGGGGGGTGAACAATGAGCAGTCCTTC. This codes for CASSRGVNNEQSF.

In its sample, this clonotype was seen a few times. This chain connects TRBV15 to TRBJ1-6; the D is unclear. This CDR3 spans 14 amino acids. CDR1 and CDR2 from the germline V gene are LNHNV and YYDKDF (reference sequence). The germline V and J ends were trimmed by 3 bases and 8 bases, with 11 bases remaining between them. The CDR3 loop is CATSRWADDSPLHF. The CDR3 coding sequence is TGTGCCACCAGCAGGTGGGCGGATGATTCACCCCTCCACTTT.

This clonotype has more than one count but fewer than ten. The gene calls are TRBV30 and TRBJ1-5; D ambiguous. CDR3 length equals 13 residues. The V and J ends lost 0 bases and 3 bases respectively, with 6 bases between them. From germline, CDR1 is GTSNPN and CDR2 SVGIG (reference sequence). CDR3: CAWSVRNNQPQHF. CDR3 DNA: TGTGCCTGGAGTGTACGGAACAATCAGCCCCAGCATTTT.

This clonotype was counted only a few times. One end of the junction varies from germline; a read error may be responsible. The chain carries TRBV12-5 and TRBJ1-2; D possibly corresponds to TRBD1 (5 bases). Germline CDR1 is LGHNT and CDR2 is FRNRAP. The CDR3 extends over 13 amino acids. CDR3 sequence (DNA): TGTGCTAGTGGTTTGAGACAGACGGATGACTACCCCTTC. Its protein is CASGLRQTDDYPF.

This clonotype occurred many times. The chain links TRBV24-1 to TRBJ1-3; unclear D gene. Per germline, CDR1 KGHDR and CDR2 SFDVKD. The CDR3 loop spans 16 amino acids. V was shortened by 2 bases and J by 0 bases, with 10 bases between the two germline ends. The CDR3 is CATSDSQDFSGNTIYF. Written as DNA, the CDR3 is TGTGCCACCAGTGATTCCCAGGATTTCTCTGGAAACACCATATATTTT.

The CDR3 nucleotides are TGTGCCAGCAGTTTAGTTGCGGGGGTAGGCTACAATGAGCAGTTCTTC. Amino acids: CASSLVAGVGYNEQFF. The J gene is TRBJ2-1, the V gene TRBV27; TRBD2 aligns across 7 bases. The CDR3 has 16 amino acids. Germline assignment: CDR1 MNHEY and CDR2 SMNVEV (reference sequence). Trimming took 2 bases from V and 3 from J; bases not matched to a gene: 7.

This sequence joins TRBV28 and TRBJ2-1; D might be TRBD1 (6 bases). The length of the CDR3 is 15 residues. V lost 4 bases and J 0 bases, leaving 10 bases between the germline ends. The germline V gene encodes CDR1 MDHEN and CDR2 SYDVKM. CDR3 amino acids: CASSSGRGSYNEQFF. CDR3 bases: TGTGCCAGCAGTTCTGGCAGGGGCTCCTACAATGAGCAGTTCTTC.

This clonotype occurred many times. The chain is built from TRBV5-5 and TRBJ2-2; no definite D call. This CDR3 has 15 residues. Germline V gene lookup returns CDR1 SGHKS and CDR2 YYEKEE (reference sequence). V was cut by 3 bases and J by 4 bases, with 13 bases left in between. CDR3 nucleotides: TGTGCCAGCAGCTCCGTCGTGGGATCCACCGGGGAGCTGTTTTTT. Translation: CASSSVVGSTGELFF.

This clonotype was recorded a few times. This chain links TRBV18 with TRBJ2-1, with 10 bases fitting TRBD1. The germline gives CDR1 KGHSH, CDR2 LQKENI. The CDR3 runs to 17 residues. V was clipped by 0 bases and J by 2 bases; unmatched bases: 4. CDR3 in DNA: TGTGCCAGCTCACCACCTAAGGGGACAGGGGCCTACAATGAGCAGTTCTTC. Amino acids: CASSPPKGTGAYNEQFF.

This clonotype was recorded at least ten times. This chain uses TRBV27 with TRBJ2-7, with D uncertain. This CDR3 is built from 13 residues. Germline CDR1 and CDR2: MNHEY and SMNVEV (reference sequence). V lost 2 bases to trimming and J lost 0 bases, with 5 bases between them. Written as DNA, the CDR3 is TGTGCCAGCAGTTTAGGCTACTCCTACGAGCAGTACTTC. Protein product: CASSLGYSYEQYF.

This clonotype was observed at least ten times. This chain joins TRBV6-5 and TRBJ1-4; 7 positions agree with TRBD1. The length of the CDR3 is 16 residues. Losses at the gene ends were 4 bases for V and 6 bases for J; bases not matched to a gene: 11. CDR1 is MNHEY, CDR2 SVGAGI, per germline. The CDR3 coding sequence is TGTGCCAGCAGTTCCGGACAGGTAGAGATTCATGAAAAACTGTTTTTT. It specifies CASSSGQVEIHEKLFF.